This is a list of T cell receptor beta chains from one sample in a study of blood T cell repertoires in COVID-19. Libraries were prepared by immunoSEQ multiplex PCR; TCRdb keeps only in-frame clonotypes and omits some of them. The sample records some 370,000 clones, over 75% being singletons. Sequencing used peripheral blood. These receptors were collected from a woman aged 25 to 39 with COVID-19, enrolled during active disease. Both conserved end residues are part of each CDR3. A D gene is named only where the DNA matches it firmly. For some rows the clone size is stated as once, few or many, or as a class when expanded; others skip it.

cdr3_length: 15
d_call: NA
v_call: TRBV30
j_call: TRBJ1-4
clone_size: NA
cdr3_nt: TGTGCCTGGGATGGGGGGAACTCGGCTAATGAAAAACTGTTTTTT
cdr3_aa: CAWDGGNSANEKLFF

cdr3_length: 13
d_call: NA
v_call: TRBV15
j_call: TRBJ2-7
clone_size: NA
cdr3_nt: TGTGCCACCAGCATTAACACCGTTTACGAGCAGTACTTC
cdr3_aa: CATSINTVYEQYF

cdr3_length: 11
d_call: NA
v_call: TRBV2
j_call: TRBJ2-7
clone_size: NA
cdr3_nt: TGTGCCAGCACAGGGAGGAGCGAGCAGTACTTC
cdr3_aa: CASTGRSEQYF

cdr3_length: 14
d_call: TRBD1
v_call: TRBV28
j_call: TRBJ2-7
clone_size: once
cdr3_nt: TGTGCCAGCAGTCAGCGGACAGGATCCTACGAGCAGTACTTC
cdr3_aa: CASSQRTGSYEQYF

cdr3_length: 17
d_call: TRBD2
v_call: TRBV7-3
j_call: TRBJ2-2
clone_size: NA
cdr3_nt: TGTGCCAGCAGCTCCCCCAGCGGGAGCGAGAACACCGGGGAGCTGTTTTTT
cdr3_aa: CASSSPSGSENTGELFF

cdr3_length: 14
d_call: TRBD2
v_call: TRBV10-3
j_call: TRBJ2-5
clone_size: NA
cdr3_nt: TGTGCCATCAGTGATGGGACTAGCGGGCAGACCCAGTACTTC
cdr3_aa: CAISDGTSGQTQYF

cdr3_length: 14
d_call: TRBD1
v_call: TRBV2
j_call: TRBJ2-1
clone_size: NA
cdr3_nt: TGTGCCAGCAGTCGAGGGACAGGCTACAATGAGCAGTTCTTC
cdr3_aa: CASSRGTGYNEQFF

cdr3_length: 15
d_call: TRBD2
v_call: TRBV30
j_call: TRBJ2-2
clone_size: NA
cdr3_nt: TGTGCCTGGAGGGGGCTTGCGGGAGGTCTCGGGGAGCTGTTTTTT
cdr3_aa: CAWRGLAGGLGELFF

cdr3_length: 16
d_call: NA
v_call: TRBV4-2
j_call: TRBJ2-6
clone_size: NA
cdr3_nt: TGTGCCAGCAGCCAAGATAATACGGCTGGGGCCAACGTCCTGACTTTC
cdr3_aa: CASSQDNTAGANVLTF

cdr3_length: 17
d_call: TRBD2
v_call: TRBV4-2
j_call: TRBJ2-7
clone_size: NA
cdr3_nt: TGTGCCAGCAGCCAGGCCCGGGGACTAGCGGGTTCCGACGAGCAGTACTTC
cdr3_aa: CASSQARGLAGSDEQYF

cdr3_length: 12
d_call: NA
v_call: TRBV7-8
j_call: TRBJ2-7
clone_size: NA
cdr3_nt: TGTGCCAGCAGCCGTACTCCCTACGAGCAGTACTTC
cdr3_aa: CASSRTPYEQYF

cdr3_length: 13
d_call: TRBD1
v_call: TRBV24-1
j_call: TRBJ2-5
clone_size: once
cdr3_nt: TGTGCCACCTCGGGACAGGGGTCGGAGACCCAGTACTTC
cdr3_aa: CATSGQGSETQYF

cdr3_length: 15
d_call: NA
v_call: TRBV7-2
j_call: TRBJ1-2
clone_size: few
cdr3_nt: TGTGCCAGCAGCTTAGATGGGAGCACTAACTATGGCTACACCTTC
cdr3_aa: CASSLDGSTNYGYTF

cdr3_length: 18
d_call: NA
v_call: TRBV4-3
j_call: TRBJ1-5
clone_size: NA
cdr3_nt: TGCGCCAGCAGCCAAGATGGGGGAGCGGGACCGACCGATCAGCCCCAGCATTTT
cdr3_aa: CASSQDGGAGPTDQPQHF

cdr3_length: 15
d_call: TRBD1
v_call: TRBV30
j_call: TRBJ1-4
clone_size: few
cdr3_nt: TGTGCCGGCTACCTAGTGGAGGGGGCGCCGGGGAAACTGTTTTTT
cdr3_aa: CAGYLVEGAPGKLFF

cdr3_length: 15
d_call: TRBD1
v_call: TRBV6-4
j_call: TRBJ2-3
clone_size: NA
cdr3_nt: TGTGCCAGCAGTGACGGGACAGGGGCTTCAGATACGCAGTATTTT
cdr3_aa: CASSDGTGASDTQYF

cdr3_length: 14
d_call: TRBD2
v_call: TRBV7-9
j_call: TRBJ2-1
clone_size: NA
cdr3_nt: TGTGCCAGCAGCTCTAGCGGGAGGGCGTATGAGCAGTTCTTC
cdr3_aa: CASSSSGRAYEQFF

cdr3_length: 17
d_call: TRBD2
v_call: TRBV7-2
j_call: TRBJ2-1
clone_size: NA
cdr3_nt: TGTGCCAGCAGCTTAGGTGTTGGGACTAGCGGGTGGAATGAGCAGTTCTTC
cdr3_aa: CASSLGVGTSGWNEQFF

cdr3_length: 14
d_call: TRBD2
v_call: TRBV5-4
j_call: TRBJ2-5
clone_size: NA
cdr3_nt: TGTGCCAGCAGCCCTAGCGGGAGTTCTGCGACCCAGTACTTC
cdr3_aa: CASSPSGSSATQYF

cdr3_length: 18
d_call: TRBD1
v_call: TRBV20-1
j_call: TRBJ2-2
clone_size: once
cdr3_nt: TGCAGTGCTAGTGCGGACAGGGGGGTAGCGGTAAACACCGGGGAGCTGTTTTTT
cdr3_aa: CSASADRGVAVNTGELFF

cdr3_length: 14
d_call: TRBD1
v_call: TRBV11-2
j_call: TRBJ2-7
clone_size: NA
cdr3_nt: TGTGCCAGCAGCTTGACAGGGGGCGCGTACGAGCAGTACTTC
cdr3_aa: CASSLTGGAYEQYF

cdr3_length: 12
d_call: NA
v_call: TRBV29-1
j_call: TRBJ2-5
clone_size: NA
cdr3_nt: TGCAGCGTTGCCGGCGGGCCGGAGACCCAGTACTTC
cdr3_aa: CSVAGGPETQYF

cdr3_length: 10
d_call: NA
v_call: TRBV29-1
j_call: TRBJ2-3
clone_size: NA
cdr3_nt: TGCAGCGTTGTCTCAGATACGCAGTATTTT
cdr3_aa: CSVVSDTQYF

cdr3_length: 17
d_call: TRBD2
v_call: TRBV10-1
j_call: TRBJ2-6
clone_size: NA
cdr3_nt: TGCGCCAGCAGTGAAGCGGGGGGGCTCTCTGGGGCCAACGTCCTGACTTTC
cdr3_aa: CASSEAGGLSGANVLTF

cdr3_length: 14
d_call: NA
v_call: TRBV4-3
j_call: TRBJ2-1
clone_size: NA
cdr3_nt: TGCGCCAGCAGCCAAGGTGGGTCGGGGAATGAGCAGTTCTTC
cdr3_aa: CASSQGGSGNEQFF

cdr3_length: 15
d_call: NA
v_call: TRBV4-1
j_call: TRBJ2-7
clone_size: NA
cdr3_nt: TGCGCCAGCAGATCCGAGCGGGCCCCCACCTACGAGCAGTACTTC
cdr3_aa: CASRSERAPTYEQYF

cdr3_length: 13
d_call: TRBD2
v_call: TRBV11-3
j_call: TRBJ2-5
clone_size: NA
cdr3_nt: TGTGCCAGCAGCTTTAGGGAGGGAGAGACCCAGTACTTC
cdr3_aa: CASSFREGETQYF

cdr3_length: 15
d_call: NA
v_call: TRBV12-2
j_call: TRBJ2-5
clone_size: NA
cdr3_nt: TGTGCAAGTCGCCCCCCCGGTTTGCGAGAAGAGACCCAGTACTTC
cdr3_aa: CASRPPGLREETQYF

cdr3_length: 12
d_call: NA
v_call: TRBV24-1
j_call: TRBJ2-7
clone_size: few
cdr3_nt: TGTGCCACCAGTGGCAGATTCGACGAGCAGTACTTC
cdr3_aa: CATSGRFDEQYF

cdr3_length: 12
d_call: NA
v_call: TRBV7-9
j_call: TRBJ2-3
clone_size: NA
cdr3_nt: TGTGCCAGCAGCTCGGTGGTGGATACGCAGTATTTT
cdr3_aa: CASSSVVDTQYF

cdr3_length: 14
d_call: NA
v_call: TRBV2
j_call: TRBJ1-3
clone_size: NA
cdr3_nt: TGTGCCAGCACTGAGACACGCTCTGGAAACACCATATATTTT
cdr3_aa: CASTETRSGNTIYF

cdr3_length: 15
d_call: NA
v_call: TRBV9
j_call: TRBJ1-1
clone_size: NA
cdr3_nt: TGTGCCAGCAGCCCTCGGGGGGGCGCGGGCACTGAAGCTTTCTTT
cdr3_aa: CASSPRGGAGTEAFF

cdr3_length: 15
d_call: NA
v_call: TRBV27
j_call: TRBJ1-2
clone_size: NA
cdr3_nt: TGTGCCAGCAGGCCTTTGGGGGGGGGAGTCTATGGCTACACCTTC
cdr3_aa: CASRPLGGGVYGYTF

cdr3_length: 14
d_call: NA
v_call: TRBV4-1
j_call: TRBJ2-5
clone_size: NA
cdr3_nt: TGCGCCAGCAGCCTTCAGGGAAGTGGGGAGACCCAGTACTTC
cdr3_aa: CASSLQGSGETQYF

cdr3_length: 16
d_call: TRBD1
v_call: TRBV27
j_call: TRBJ2-5
clone_size: NA
cdr3_nt: TGTGCCAGCAGCAAGCTACCGGGACAGGGGAAGGAGACCCAGTACTTC
cdr3_aa: CASSKLPGQGKETQYF

cdr3_length: 20
d_call: NA
v_call: TRBV19
j_call: TRBJ2-1
clone_size: NA
cdr3_nt: TGTGCCAGTAGTACCAGGGATCAAGCTGTCATCCTGAGCTCCTACAATGAGCAGTTCTTC
cdr3_aa: CASSTRDQAVILSSYNEQFF

cdr3_length: 13
d_call: TRBD1
v_call: TRBV2
j_call: TRBJ2-1
clone_size: NA
cdr3_nt: TGTGCCAGCACAGGACAGGGCAGGAATGAGCAGTTCTTC
cdr3_aa: CASTGQGRNEQFF